The source of this T cell receptor beta chain is a study of T cells in Graves' hyperthyroidism and ophthalmopathy. Background on the study: Sampling of peripheral blood happened at initial diagnosis, prior to any treatment.

This clonotype was counted a few times. The V gene lost 5 bases and the J gene lost 2 bases, with 19 bases spanning the gap. The CDR3 has 17 amino acids. CDR1 is LGHNA, CDR2 YSLEER, per germline. RNA transcripts yielded amplified TCR beta CDR3 regions. The HTBI primer set drove a first-round RT-PCR of the TCR CDR3. TCRdb independently ran MiXCR on the multiplex PCR reads; one entry per CDR3 protein. This table has about 700,000 distinct CDR3 sequences, 14% appearing once. The authors deemed Graves' hyperthyroidism stable absent ophthalmopathy progression within 18 months. The study based diagnoses on clinical symptoms, serum thyroxine and TRAb, thyroid ultrasound and orbital computed tomography.

This receptor was identified in a woman in her late teens or twenties with Graves' hyperthyroidism. The sample consisted of blood. This rearrangement joins TRBV4-3 to TRBJ2-1; possible D gene TRBD1, 5 bases. As DNA, the CDR3 is TGCGCCAGCAGCTCCCACGTCTCGGACAACCCCTACAATGAGCAGTTCTTC. This gives the protein CASSSHVSDNPYNEQFF.